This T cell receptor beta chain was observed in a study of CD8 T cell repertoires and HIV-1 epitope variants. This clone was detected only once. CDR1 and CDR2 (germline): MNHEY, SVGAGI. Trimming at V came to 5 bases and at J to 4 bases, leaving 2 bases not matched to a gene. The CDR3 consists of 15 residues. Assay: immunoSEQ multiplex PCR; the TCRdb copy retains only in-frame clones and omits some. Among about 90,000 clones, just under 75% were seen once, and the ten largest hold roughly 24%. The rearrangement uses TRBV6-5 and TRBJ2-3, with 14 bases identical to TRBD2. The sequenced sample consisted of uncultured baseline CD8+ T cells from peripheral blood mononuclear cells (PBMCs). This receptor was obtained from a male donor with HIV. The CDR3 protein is CASSMTSGRADTQYF. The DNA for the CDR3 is TGTGCCAGCAGTATGACTAGCGGGAGGGCAGATACGCAGTATTTT.